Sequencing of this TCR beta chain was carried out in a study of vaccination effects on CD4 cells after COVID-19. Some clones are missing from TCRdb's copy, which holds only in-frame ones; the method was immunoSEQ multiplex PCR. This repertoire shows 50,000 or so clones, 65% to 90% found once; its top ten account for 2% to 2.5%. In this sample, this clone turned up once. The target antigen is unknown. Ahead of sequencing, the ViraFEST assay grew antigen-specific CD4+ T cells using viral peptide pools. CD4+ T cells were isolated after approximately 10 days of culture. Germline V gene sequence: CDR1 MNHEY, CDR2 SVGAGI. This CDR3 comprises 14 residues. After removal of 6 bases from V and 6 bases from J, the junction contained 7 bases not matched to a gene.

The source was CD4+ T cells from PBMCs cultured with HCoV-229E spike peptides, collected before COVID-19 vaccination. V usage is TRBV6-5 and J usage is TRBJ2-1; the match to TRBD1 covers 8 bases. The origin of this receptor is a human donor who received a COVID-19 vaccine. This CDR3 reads CASRLTGALNEQFF. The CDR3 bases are TGTGCCAGCAGGCTGACAGGGGCACTCAATGAGCAGTTCTTC.